What follows is one T cell receptor beta chain and its context. Deletions cut 0 bases from V and 2 bases from J, with 11 bases between. Germline CDR1 reads LGHNA; CDR2 reads YNFKEQ. The CDR3 extends over 15 amino acids. As handled by the study authors: Amplification from reference gene primers served as the basis for estimated nucleated cell counts. The method was immunoSEQ multiplex PCR; TCRdb's version includes in-frame clones alone and lacks a portion of them. Clone size and the V and J calls come from that table; the DNA yielded D and trimming. The sample shows about 280,000 clones, roughly 85% of them seen only once. These data belong to a study of blood T cell repertoires in COVID-19. Study-wide background: From the United States, Italy and Spain came samples of acute and convalescent COVID-19. T cells, B-cell-depleted T cells, or PBMCs provided the cDNA or gDNA that served as material.

What was sequenced was peripheral blood. This sequence joins TRBV4-2 and TRBJ2-7; the D gene is possibly TRBD2 (5 bases). This receptor was taken from a man over 45 with active or convalescent COVID-19. DNA for the CDR3: TGTGCCAGCAGCCAAGATCCGGGGAACACCTACGAGCAGTACTTC. Its protein is CASSQDPGNTYEQYF.